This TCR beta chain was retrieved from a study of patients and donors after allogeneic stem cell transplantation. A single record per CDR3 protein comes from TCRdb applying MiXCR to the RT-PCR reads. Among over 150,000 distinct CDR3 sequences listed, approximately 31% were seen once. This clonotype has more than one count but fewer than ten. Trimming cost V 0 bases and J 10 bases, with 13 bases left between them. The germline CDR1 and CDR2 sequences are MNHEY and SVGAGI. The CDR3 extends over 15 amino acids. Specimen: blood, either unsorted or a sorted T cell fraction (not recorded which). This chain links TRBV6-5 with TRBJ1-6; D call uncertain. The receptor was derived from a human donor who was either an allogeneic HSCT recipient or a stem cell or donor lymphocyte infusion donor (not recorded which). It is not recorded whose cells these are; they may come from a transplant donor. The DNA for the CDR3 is TGTGCCAGCAGTTACTCGAGCTGGGGAGGGTCACCCCTCCACTTT. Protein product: CASSYSSWGGSPLHF.